This section outlines one T cell receptor beta chain sequence together with its context. The antigen remains undetermined. The data were produced by immunoSEQ multiplex PCR, yet TCRdb's version contains in-frame clones alone and is incomplete. The data show about 200,000 clones, about 93% seen once. The data were obtained in a study of T cell responses to AZD1222 COVID-19 vaccine. Study-wide findings and caveats: Two doses of AZD1222 preceded a rise in Spike-specific TCR breadth and depth. Baseline seropositivity occurred in only 5 or 6 AZD1222 recipients.

CDR1 SEHNR and CDR2 FQNEAQ come from the germline V gene (reference sequence). Trimming removed 2 bases from V and 4 bases from J, with 11 bases in between. This CDR3 contains 15 residues. Second-dose intervals of approximately 4 or approximately 12 weeks were pooled. The source was peripheral blood, collected 28 days after the second AZD1222 dose. This TCR came from an adult who received the AZD1222 COVID-19 vaccine. This chain connects TRBV7-9 to TRBJ1-4; D remains ambiguous. The CDR3, as DNA: TGTGCCAGCAGCTTATCAGGTTTATATAATGAAAAACTGTTTTTT. Translated, it gives CASSLSGLYNEKLFF.